What follows are 9 T cell receptor beta chains derived from one specimen sequenced in a study of T-cell memory formation after mild COVID-19. TCRdb re-called the 5' RACE reads with MiXCR, one entry per CDR3 protein. This sample has around 300,000 distinct CDR3 sequences, with approximately 19% found just once. The sequenced sample consisted of PBMCs or a T cell subset sorted from them (not recorded which). Source of these receptors: a man younger than 35 who had mild COVID-19 (a few samples of this study predate the infection). Cell type and time point are not known.

This clonotype was observed many times. The rearrangement links TRBV12-3 or TRBV12-4 to TRBJ1-1; D unclear. V was trimmed by 4 bases and J by 6 bases, leaving 9 bases between them. The CDR3 spans 12 residues. As DNA, the CDR3 is TGTGCCAGCAGTTCTGGAGTTTCTGAAGCTTTCTTT. Translating it yields CASSSGVSEAFF.

This clonotype appeared a few times. This sequence joins TRBV9 and TRBJ2-6; D call uncertain. This CDR3 comprises 16 residues. In germline, CDR1 is SGDLS, CDR2 YYNGEE. V was trimmed by 0 bases and J by 0 bases, leaving 7 bases between them. The DNA for the CDR3 is TGTGCCAGCAGCGTAGTAGGTGTCTCTGGGGCCAACGTCCTGACTTTC. Its translation: CASSVVGVSGANVLTF.

J is TRBJ2-1 and V is TRBV4-1; the match to TRBD1 covers 9 bases. This CDR3 comprises 16 residues. Trimming took 2 bases from V and 6 from J; bases not matched to a gene: 8. CDR1 is MGHRA and CDR2 is YSYEKL in the germline V gene. CDR3 nucleotides: TGCGCCAGCAGCCAAACAGGCGGGACAGGGACCAATGAGCAGTTCTTC. Encoded protein: CASSQTGGTGTNEQFF.

The sample holds many counts of this clonotype. V usage is TRBV20-1 and J usage is TRBJ1-5; 9 nucleotides line up with TRBD1. The CDR3 consists of 13 residues. From germline, CDR1 is DFQATT and CDR2 SNEGSKA (reference sequence). The V gene end was trimmed by 5 bases and the J gene end by 6 bases; junction bases not matched to a gene: 5. CDR3 residues: CSAAQGAGQPQHF. The CDR3 bases are TGCAGTGCTGCACAGGGGGCTGGTCAGCCCCAGCATTTT.

This sequence joins TRBV6-5 and TRBJ2-1; D is perhaps TRBD1 (6 bases). This CDR3 is 11 amino acids long. Germline CDR1 reads MNHEY; CDR2 reads SVGAGI. V was shortened by 6 bases and J by 10 bases, with 10 bases between the two germline ends. The CDR3 bases are TGTGCCAGCAGGACAGGTCGCGAGCAGTTCTTC. Translating it yields CASRTGREQFF.

The chain links TRBV10-3 to TRBJ1-2; D is perhaps TRBD1 (6 bases). The CDR3 is made up of 13 amino acids. V was trimmed by 6 bases and J by 2 bases, leaving 10 bases between them. Looked up from germline, CDR1 is ENHRY and CDR2 is SYGVKD. The CDR3 DNA sequence: TGTGCCATCAGGTGGGACACGAACTATGGCTACACCTTC. This codes for CAIRWDTNYGYTF.

This clonotype was observed a handful of times. The gene calls are TRBV4-1 and TRBJ2-4, with 12 bases lining up with TRBD2. CDR1 MGHRA and CDR2 YSYEKL come from the germline V gene. The CDR3 runs 18 residues. V was clipped by 4 bases and J by 8 bases; unmatched bases: 15. The DNA for the CDR3 is TGCGCCAGCAGCCCGTCAACACTAGCGGGGGGCCGGGGCGACATTCAGTACTTC. Residues: CASSPSTLAGGRGDIQYF.

The chain couples TRBV7-2 to TRBJ2-3; tentatively, D is TRBD2 (5 bases). Per germline, CDR1 SGHTA and CDR2 FQGNSA. The CDR3 covers 12 residues. Between the trimmed V and J ends, which lost 5 bases and 13 bases, there was a span of 16 bases. The CDR3 DNA reads TGTGCCAGCAGCCAAGTCCTGGGAGCAAAGTATTTT. Translated, it gives CASSQVLGAKYF.

This CDR3 is CASSPGGSTGGFVWDEAFF. CDR3 sequence (DNA): TGTGCCAGCAGCCCCGGAGGGAGTACAGGGGGCTTCGTTTGGGACGAAGCTTTCTTT. This chain connects TRBV5-8 to TRBJ1-1; 9 nucleotides agree with TRBD1. The CDR3 is 19 amino acids. Germline values: CDR1 SGHTS, CDR2 YDEGEE. J was trimmed by 8 bases and V by 4 bases; bases with no gene match: 24.